The entry that follows covers one TCR beta chain sequence. Its antigen is unknown. This specimen comes from a study of T cells in localized non-small cell lung cancer. Study outcomes and limitations: Longer overall survival was linked to higher blood T cell density. Among the tissues sampled, uninvolved adjacent lung had the highest T cell clonality, above tumor. Appearances in adjacent lung were noted for a median 57 of the top 100 tumor clones.

Libraries were prepared by immunoSEQ multiplex PCR; TCRdb keeps only in-frame clonotypes and omits some of them. This table holds 130,000 or so clones, more than 70% found once. Germline values: CDR1 SGHRS, CDR2 YFSETQ. The CDR3 spans 14 residues. The V end lost 2 bases, the J end lost 4 bases, and 12 bases lay between the germline ends. The clonotype comes from a female donor over 55 with stage I lung adenocarcinoma. This material consisted of peripheral blood, taken before any cancer treatment. This chain joins TRBV5-1 and TRBJ2-5, with D possibly TRBD2 on 5 matching bases. The chain's CDR3 is CASSLPSGPETQYF. CDR3 in DNA: TGCGCCAGCAGCTTACCCAGCGGCCCAGAGACCCAGTACTTC.